One sample yielded the 16 T cell receptor beta chains listed below, sequenced in a study of blood T cell repertoires in COVID-19. Profiled with immunoSEQ multiplex PCR; TCRdb holds only in-frame clones, not every one. This table holds about 470,000 clones, 87% found once. Specimen: PBMCs or T cells enriched from blood (not recorded which). The receptors derive from a woman under 30 who had recovered from COVID-19.

The rearrangement joins TRBV4-1 to TRBJ1-2; 7 bases are a match to TRBD1. CDR3 length: 17 residues. The germline CDR1 and CDR2 sequences are MGHRA and YSYEKL. The ends lost 2 bases at V and 4 bases at J; junction bases unmatched: 13. The CDR3 is CASSQLGRSGQVYGYTF. The DNA for the CDR3 is TGCGCCAGCAGCCAATTGGGGAGAAGTGGACAGGTCTATGGCTACACCTTC.

The chain carries TRBV4-1 and TRBJ2-2, with D unclear. The CDR3 has 13 residues. Trimming stripped 4 bases from V and 7 bases from J, with 10 bases between. CDR1 and CDR2 from the germline V gene are MGHRA and YSYEKL. CDR3 DNA: TGCGCCAGCAGCCTCCGCGCGGTCGGGGAGCTGTTTTTT. Its protein product is CASSLRAVGELFF.

This sequence joins TRBV19 and TRBJ2-3; D perhaps matches TRBD2 (6 bases). The V end lost 4 bases, the J end lost 1 base, and 12 bases lay between the germline ends. The CDR3 is 15 amino acids. Germline V gene sequence: CDR1 LNHDA, CDR2 SQIVND (reference sequence). In DNA form, the CDR3 reads TGTGCCAGTAGTAAAGAGGAGGGGCGCACAGATACGCAGTATTTT. It yields the protein CASSKEEGRTDTQYF.

The chain has TRBV5-1 and TRBJ1-1; D gene uncertain. The germline V and J ends were trimmed by 7 bases and 5 bases, with 12 bases remaining between them. In germline, CDR1 is SGHRS, CDR2 YFSETQ. CDR3 length: 12 residues. The chain's CDR3 is CASGVEGTEAFF. The CDR3 DNA is TGCGCCAGCGGGGTGGAGGGTACTGAAGCTTTCTTT.

A single count supports this clone. The chain carries TRBV30 and TRBJ1-4; D is unclear. Trimming stripped 0 bases from V and 3 bases from J, with 8 bases between. The V gene's germline CDR1 is GTSNPN and CDR2 SVGIG (reference sequence). CDR3 length equals 14 residues. CDR3 region: CAWSVASANEKLFF. DNA for the CDR3: TGTGCCTGGAGTGTGGCAAGTGCTAATGAAAAACTGTTTTTT.

V is TRBV7-2 and J is TRBJ2-2; TRBD2 matches 8 bases. In germline, CDR1 is SGHTA, CDR2 FQGNSA. V dropped 1 base and J dropped 7; count of bases not matched to a gene: 8. CDR3 length: 16 residues. The CDR3 DNA sequence: TGTGCCAGCAGCTTAGTGCCCGGGGGGGCCGTCGGGGAGCTGTTTTTT. Amino acid sequence: CASSLVPGGAVGELFF.

V gene TRBV5-1 combines with J gene TRBJ2-5; 11 bases agree with TRBD2. V lost 1 base, J lost 4 bases, and 9 bases stayed unmatched. This CDR3 is 17 amino acids long. Germline CDR1 SGHRS, CDR2 YFSETQ. The DNA for the CDR3 is TGCGCCAGCAGCTTGACCTTTAGCGGGGGGGCCGGAGAGACCCAGTACTTC. Encoded protein: CASSLTFSGGAGETQYF.

This clone has only a few counts. The V gene is TRBV7-2, the J gene TRBJ1-6; D is ambiguous. CDR3 length equals 12 residues. The germline V and J ends were trimmed by 6 bases and 15 bases, with 15 bases remaining between them. CDR1 and CDR2 from the germline V gene are SGHTA and FQGNSA. CDR3 protein: CASRGAFGILHF. The DNA of the CDR3 is TGTGCCAGCAGGGGAGCCTTCGGAATCCTCCACTTT. The full variable domain, completed using reference TRBV7-2 and TRBJ1-6, is GAGVSQSPSNKVTEKGKDVELRCDPISGHTALYWYRQSLGQGLEFLIYFQGNSAPDKSGLPSDRFSAERTGGSVSTLTIQRTQQEDSAVYLCASRGAFGILHFGNGTRLTVT.

A note on this clone: This sample includes further DNA sequences coding for the same CDR3. The chain employs TRBV5-1 and TRBJ1-2; no reliable D call. Germline V CDR1 and CDR2: SGHRS, YFSETQ. V was trimmed by 0 bases and J by 2 bases, leaving 8 bases between them. The CDR3 consists of 14 residues. CDR3 sequence: CASSLGGENYGYTF. The CDR3 DNA reads TGCGCCAGCAGCTTGGGCGGTGAAAACTATGGCTACACCTTC.

The CDR3 DNA reads TGCGCCAGCAGCTTTTATGGGGGATTAGCGGGGGATGAGCAGTTCTTC. It codes for CASSFYGGLAGDEQFF. V and J are TRBV5-1 and TRBJ2-1, with 9 bases that match TRBD2. CDR3 length equals 16 residues. Germline assignment: CDR1 SGHRS and CDR2 YFSETQ. The V and J ends lost 2 bases and 8 bases, in that order; junction bases with no gene match: 11.

The chain joins TRBV14 to TRBJ2-7; D ambiguous. This CDR3 has 11 residues. V was shortened by 3 bases and J by 6 bases, with 6 bases between the two germline ends. CDR1 SGHDN and CDR2 FVKESK come from the germline V gene. In DNA form, the CDR3 reads TGTGCCAGCAGCCACGCGGCCGAGCAGTACTTC. Amino acids: CASSHAAEQYF. Variable domain in full (rest from reference TRBV14 and TRBJ2-7): EAGVTQFPSHSVIEKGQTVTLRCDPISGHDNLYWYRRVMGKEIKFLLHFVKESKQDESGMPNNRFLAERTGGTYSTLKVQPAELEDSGVYFCASSHAAEQYFGPGTRLTVT.

This clone was counted a few times. This sequence joins TRBV6-1 and TRBJ2-3; D is unresolved. Germline CDR1 and CDR2: MNHNS and SASEGT. The CDR3 is 13 residues long. With 0 bases removed from V and 6 bases from J, the gap between germline ends came to 7 bases. The CDR3 DNA reads as TGTGCCAGCAGTGAAGCGCCCAGGGATACGCAGTATTTT. Amino acids: CASSEAPRDTQYF.

The genes are TRBV19 and TRBJ1-6; unclear D gene. V was cut by 8 bases and J by 4 bases, with 6 bases left in between. CDR1 and CDR2 from the germline V gene are LNHDA and SQIVND (reference sequence). The CDR3 runs to 12 residues. Written as DNA, the CDR3 is TGTGCCAGTGGGAGTTATAATTCACCCCTCCACTTT. It translates to CASGSYNSPLHF.

V is TRBV19 and J is TRBJ2-5; D may be TRBD2 (5 bases). The CDR3 is 14 amino acids. Germline CDR1 and CDR2: LNHDA and SQIVND (reference sequence). The V and J ends lost 10 bases and 5 bases respectively, with 20 bases between them. The CDR3, as DNA: TGTGCCACCTCGGACTCTCAACGACGTGAGACCCAGTACTTC. Translated: CATSDSQRRETQYF.

This chain joins TRBV24-1 and TRBJ1-4, with D maybe TRBD1 (5 bases). V shed 12 bases and J shed 4 bases, with 14 bases lying between them. The V gene's germline CDR1 is KGHDR and CDR2 SFDVKD. This CDR3 spans 13 amino acids. The CDR3 nucleotides are TGTGCCCTTACGGGGGGAAGTAATGAAAAACTGTTTTTT. It is translated as CALTGGSNEKLFF.

The chain combines TRBV6-5 with TRBJ1-6; D gene unclear. The CDR3 consists of 13 residues. Germline CDR1 reads MNHEY; CDR2 reads SVGAGI. The ends were cut back, 7 bases at V and 6 bases at J, with 10 bases in the middle. The CDR3 region is CASTADTNSPLHF. In DNA form, the CDR3 reads TGTGCCAGCACCGCGGATACTAATTCACCCCTCCACTTT.